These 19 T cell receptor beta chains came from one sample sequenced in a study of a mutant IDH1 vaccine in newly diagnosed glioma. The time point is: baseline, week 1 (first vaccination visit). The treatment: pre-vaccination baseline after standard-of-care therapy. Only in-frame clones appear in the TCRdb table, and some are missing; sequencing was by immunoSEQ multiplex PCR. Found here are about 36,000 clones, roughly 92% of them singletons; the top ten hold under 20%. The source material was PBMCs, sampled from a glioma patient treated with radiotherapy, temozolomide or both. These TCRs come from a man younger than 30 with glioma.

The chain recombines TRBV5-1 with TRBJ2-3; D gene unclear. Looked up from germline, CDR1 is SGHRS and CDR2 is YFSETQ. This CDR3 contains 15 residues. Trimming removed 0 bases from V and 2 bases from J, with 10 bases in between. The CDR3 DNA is TGCGCCAGCAGCTTGGAGGGCCACGACACAGATACGCAGTATTTT. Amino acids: CASSLEGHDTDTQYF.

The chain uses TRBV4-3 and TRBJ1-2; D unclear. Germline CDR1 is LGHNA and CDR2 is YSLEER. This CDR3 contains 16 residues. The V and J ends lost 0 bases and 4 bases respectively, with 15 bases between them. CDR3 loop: CASSQEGGAGPYGYTF. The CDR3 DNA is TGCGCCAGCAGCCAAGAGGGAGGCGCAGGACCCTATGGCTACACCTTC.

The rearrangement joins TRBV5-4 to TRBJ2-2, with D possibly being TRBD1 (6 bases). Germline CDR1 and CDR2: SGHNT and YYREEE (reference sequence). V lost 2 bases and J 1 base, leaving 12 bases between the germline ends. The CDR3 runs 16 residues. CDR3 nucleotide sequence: TGTGCCAGCAGCTTCGGACAGAAACTGAACACCGGGGAGCTGTTTTTT. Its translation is CASSFGQKLNTGELFF.

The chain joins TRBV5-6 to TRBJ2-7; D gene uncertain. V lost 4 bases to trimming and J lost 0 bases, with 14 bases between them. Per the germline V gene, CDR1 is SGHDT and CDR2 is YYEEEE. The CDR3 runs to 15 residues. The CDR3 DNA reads TGTGCCAGCAGCCTCTTATTATCGGGCTCCTACGAGCAGTACTTC. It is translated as CASSLLLSGSYEQYF.

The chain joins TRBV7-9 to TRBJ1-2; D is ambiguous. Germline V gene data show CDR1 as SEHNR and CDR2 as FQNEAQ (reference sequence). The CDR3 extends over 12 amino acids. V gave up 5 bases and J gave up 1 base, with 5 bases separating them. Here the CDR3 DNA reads TGTGCCAGCAGCCCGAGTAACTATGGCTACACCTTC. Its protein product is CASSPSNYGYTF.

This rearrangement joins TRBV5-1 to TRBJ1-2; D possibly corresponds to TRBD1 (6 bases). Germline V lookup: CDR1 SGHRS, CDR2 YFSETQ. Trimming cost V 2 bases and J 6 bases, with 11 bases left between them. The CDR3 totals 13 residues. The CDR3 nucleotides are TGCGCCAGCAGCTTTGACAGGAACAATGGCTACACCTTC. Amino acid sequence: CASSFDRNNGYTF.

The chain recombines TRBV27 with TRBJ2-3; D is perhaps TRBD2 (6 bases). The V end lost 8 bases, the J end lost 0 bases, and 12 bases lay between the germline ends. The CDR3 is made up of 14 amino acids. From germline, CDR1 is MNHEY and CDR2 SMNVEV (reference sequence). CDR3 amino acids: CASSVADSTDTQYF. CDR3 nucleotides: TGTGCCAGCTCGGTAGCGGATAGCACAGATACGCAGTATTTT.

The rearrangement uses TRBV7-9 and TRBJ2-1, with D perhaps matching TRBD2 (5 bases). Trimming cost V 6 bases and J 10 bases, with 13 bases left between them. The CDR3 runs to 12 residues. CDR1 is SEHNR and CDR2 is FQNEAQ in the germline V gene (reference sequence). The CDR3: CASRRRSGEQFF. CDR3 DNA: TGTGCCAGCAGGCGGAGAAGCGGCGAGCAGTTCTTC.

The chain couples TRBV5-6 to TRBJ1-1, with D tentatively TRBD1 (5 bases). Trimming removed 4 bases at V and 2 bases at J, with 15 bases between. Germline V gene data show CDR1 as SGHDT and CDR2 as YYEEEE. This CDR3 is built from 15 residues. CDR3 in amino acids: CASSPRGRDNTEAFF. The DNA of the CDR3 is TGTGCCAGCAGCCCCCGGGGCAGGGACAACACTGAAGCTTTCTTT.

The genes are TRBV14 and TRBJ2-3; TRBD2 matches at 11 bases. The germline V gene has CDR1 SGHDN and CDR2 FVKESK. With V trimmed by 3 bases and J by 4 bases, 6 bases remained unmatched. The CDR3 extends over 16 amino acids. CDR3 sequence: CASSHLIAGGSDTQYF. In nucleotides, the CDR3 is TGTGCCAGCAGCCATTTAATAGCGGGAGGGTCAGATACGCAGTATTTT.

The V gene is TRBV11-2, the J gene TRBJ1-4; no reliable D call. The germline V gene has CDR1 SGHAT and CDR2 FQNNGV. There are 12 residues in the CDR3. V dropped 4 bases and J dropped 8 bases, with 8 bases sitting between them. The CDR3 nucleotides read TGTGCCAGCAGCTACGACCGAGAAAAACTGTTTTTT. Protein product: CASSYDREKLFF. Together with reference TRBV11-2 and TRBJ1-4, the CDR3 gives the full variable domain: EAGVAQSPRYKIIEKRQSVAFWCNPISGHATLYWYQQILGQGPKLLIQFQNNGVVDDSQLPKDRFSAERLKGVDSTLKIQPAKLEDSAVYLCASSYDREKLFFGSGTQLSVL.

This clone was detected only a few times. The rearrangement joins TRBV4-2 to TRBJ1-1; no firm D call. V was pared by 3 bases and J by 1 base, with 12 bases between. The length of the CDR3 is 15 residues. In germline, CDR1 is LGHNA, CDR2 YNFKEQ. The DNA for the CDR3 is TGTGCCAGCAGCCAGGGTTCTTCGGCGAACACTGAAGCTTTCTTT. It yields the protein CASSQGSSANTEAFF.

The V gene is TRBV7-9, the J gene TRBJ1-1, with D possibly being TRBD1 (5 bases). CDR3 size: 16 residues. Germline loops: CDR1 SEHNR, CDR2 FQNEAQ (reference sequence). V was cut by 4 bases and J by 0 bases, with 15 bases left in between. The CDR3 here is CASSSRGVAVNTEAFF. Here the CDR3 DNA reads TGTGCCAGCAGCTCGAGAGGGGTCGCGGTGAACACTGAAGCTTTCTTT.

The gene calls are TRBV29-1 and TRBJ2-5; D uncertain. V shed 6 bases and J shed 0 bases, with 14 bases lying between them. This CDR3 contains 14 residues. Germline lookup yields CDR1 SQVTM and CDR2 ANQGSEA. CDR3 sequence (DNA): TGCAGCGTATCAAAGCCCCTGAACCAAGAGACCCAGTACTTC. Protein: CSVSKPLNQETQYF.

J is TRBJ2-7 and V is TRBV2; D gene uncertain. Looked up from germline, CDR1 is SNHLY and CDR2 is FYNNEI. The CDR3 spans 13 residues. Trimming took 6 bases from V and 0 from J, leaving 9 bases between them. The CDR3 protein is CASRTQASYEQYF. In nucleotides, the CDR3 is TGTGCCAGCAGGACTCAGGCCTCCTACGAGCAGTACTTC.

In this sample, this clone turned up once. CDR3 DNA sequence: TGTGCCTGGAGTGTGGGAGGCGGTACGCAGTATTTT. Amino acids: CAWSVGGGTQYF. V and J are TRBV30 and TRBJ2-3; possibly TRBD2 for D (6 bases). Germline values: CDR1 GTSNPN, CDR2 SVGIG (reference sequence). The CDR3 spans 12 residues. V lost 0 bases and J 8 bases, leaving 9 bases between the germline ends.

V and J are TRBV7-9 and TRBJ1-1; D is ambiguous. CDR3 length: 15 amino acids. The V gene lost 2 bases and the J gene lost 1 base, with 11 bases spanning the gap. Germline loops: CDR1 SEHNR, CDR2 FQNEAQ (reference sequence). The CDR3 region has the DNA TGTGCCAGCAGCTTATCCGGGAATCGGAACACTGAAGCTTTCTTT. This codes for CASSLSGNRNTEAFF.

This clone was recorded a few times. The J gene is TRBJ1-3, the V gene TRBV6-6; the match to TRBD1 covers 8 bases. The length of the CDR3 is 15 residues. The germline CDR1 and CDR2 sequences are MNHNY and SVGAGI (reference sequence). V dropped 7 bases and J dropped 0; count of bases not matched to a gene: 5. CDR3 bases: TGTGCCAGCACCAGGACAGGGTTCTCTGGAAACACCATATATTTT. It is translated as CASTRTGFSGNTIYF.

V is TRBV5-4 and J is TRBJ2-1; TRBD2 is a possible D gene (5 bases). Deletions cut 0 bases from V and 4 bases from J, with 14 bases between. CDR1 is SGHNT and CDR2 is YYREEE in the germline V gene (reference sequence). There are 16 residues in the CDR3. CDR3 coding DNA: TGTGCCAGCAGCTTGGGGGTGGGAGCGGTGTACAATGAGCAGTTCTTC. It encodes CASSLGVGAVYNEQFF.